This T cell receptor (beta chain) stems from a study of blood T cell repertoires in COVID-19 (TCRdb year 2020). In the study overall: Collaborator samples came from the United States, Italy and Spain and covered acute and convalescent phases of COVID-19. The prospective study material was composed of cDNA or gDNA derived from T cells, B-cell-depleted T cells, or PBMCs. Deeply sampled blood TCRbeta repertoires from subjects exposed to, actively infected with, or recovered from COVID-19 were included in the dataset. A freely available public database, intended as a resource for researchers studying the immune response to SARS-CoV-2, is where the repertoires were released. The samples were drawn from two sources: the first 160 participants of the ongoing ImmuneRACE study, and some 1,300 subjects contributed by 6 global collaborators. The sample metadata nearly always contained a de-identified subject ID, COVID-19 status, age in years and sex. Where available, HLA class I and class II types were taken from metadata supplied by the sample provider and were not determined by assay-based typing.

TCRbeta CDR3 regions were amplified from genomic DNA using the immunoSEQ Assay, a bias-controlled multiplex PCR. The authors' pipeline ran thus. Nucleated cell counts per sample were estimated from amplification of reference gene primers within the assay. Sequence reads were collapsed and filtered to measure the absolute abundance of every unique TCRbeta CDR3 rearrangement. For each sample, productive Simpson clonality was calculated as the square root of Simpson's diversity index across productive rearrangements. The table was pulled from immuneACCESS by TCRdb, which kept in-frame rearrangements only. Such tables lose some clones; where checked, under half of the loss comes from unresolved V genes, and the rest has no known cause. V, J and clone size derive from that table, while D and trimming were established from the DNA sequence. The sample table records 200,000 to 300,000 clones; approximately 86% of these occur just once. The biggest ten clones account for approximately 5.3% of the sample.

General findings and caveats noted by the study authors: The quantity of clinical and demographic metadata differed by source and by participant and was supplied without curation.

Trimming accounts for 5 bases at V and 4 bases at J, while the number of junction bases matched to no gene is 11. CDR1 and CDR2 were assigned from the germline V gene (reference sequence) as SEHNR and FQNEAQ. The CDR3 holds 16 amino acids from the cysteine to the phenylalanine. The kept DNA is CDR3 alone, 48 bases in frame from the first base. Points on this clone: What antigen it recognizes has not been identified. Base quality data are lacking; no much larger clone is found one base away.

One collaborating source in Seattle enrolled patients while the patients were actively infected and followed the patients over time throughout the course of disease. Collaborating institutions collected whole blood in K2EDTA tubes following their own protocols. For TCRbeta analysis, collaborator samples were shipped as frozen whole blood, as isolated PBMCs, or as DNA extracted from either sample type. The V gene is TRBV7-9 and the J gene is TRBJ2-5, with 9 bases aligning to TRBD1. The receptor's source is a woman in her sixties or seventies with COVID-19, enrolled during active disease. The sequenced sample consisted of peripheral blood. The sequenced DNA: TGTGCCAGCAGCAAAAACAGAGGACAGGGGCGAGAGACCCAGTACTTC. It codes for CASSKNRGQGRETQYF.